The source of this T cell receptor (beta chain) is a study of T cells in Graves' hyperthyroidism and ophthalmopathy. Background on the study: Peripheral blood was collected at initial diagnosis, before any treatment.

This clonotype was recorded at least ten times. Germline V gene data show CDR1 as ENHRY and CDR2 as SYGVKD. The length of the CDR3 is 20 residues. Trimming took off 2 bases at V and 1 base at J, with 27 bases between the two ends. The PBMCs studied were ones that came from 9 to 10 ml fresh peripheral blood. Amplification yielded TCR beta CDR3 regions, with RNA transcripts as the source. TCR CDR3 regions were first amplified by RT-PCR with HTBI primers. MiXCR was run by TCRdb on the multiplex PCR reads, yielding one entry per CDR3 protein. The data hold roughly 500,000 distinct CDR3 sequences, with 14% observed a single time.

V is TRBV10-3 and J is TRBJ2-7; D assignment may be TRBD1 or TRBD2 (7 bases each). Specimen: blood. The clonotype originates from a woman in her twenties or thirties with Graves' hyperthyroidism that later progressed to Graves' ophthalmopathy. CDR3 protein: CAISETPGGGSYGRSYEQYF. The DNA for the CDR3 is TGTGCCATCAGTGAGACCCCAGGGGGGGGCAGCTACGGGAGGTCCTACGAGCAGTACTTC.